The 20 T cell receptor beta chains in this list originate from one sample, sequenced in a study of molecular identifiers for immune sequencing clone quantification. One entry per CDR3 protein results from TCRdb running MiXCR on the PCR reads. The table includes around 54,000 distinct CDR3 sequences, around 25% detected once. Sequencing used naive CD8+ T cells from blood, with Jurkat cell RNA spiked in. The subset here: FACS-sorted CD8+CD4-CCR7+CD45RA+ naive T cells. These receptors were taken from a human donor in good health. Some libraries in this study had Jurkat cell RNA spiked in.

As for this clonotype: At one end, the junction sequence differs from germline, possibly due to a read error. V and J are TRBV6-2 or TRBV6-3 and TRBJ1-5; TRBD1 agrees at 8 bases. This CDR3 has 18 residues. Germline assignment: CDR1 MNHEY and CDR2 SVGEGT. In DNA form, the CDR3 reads TGTGCCAGCAGTTACCCCCCTCCGGGACAGGATAGCAATCAGCCCCCGCATTTT. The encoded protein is CASSYPPPGQDSNQPPHF.

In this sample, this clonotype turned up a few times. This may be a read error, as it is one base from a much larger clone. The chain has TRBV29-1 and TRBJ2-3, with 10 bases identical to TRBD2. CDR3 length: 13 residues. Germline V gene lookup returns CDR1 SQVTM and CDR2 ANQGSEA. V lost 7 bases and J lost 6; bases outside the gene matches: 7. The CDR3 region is CSAVLAGADTQYF. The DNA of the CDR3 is TGCAGCGCTGTCCTAGCGGGAGCCGATACGCAGTATTTT.

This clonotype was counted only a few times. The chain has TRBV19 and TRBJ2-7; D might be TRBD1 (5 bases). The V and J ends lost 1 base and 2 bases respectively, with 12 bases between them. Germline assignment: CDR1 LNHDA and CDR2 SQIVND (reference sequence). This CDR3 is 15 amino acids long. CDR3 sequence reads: CASSIGQGFAYEQYF. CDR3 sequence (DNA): TGTGCCAGTAGTATAGGGCAGGGCTTTGCCTACGAGCAGTACTTC. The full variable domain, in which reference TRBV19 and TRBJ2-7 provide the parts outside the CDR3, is DGGITQSPKYLFRKEGQNVTLSCEQNLNHDAMYWYRQDPGQGLRLIYYSQIVNDFQKGDIAEGYSVSREKKESFPLTVTSAQKNPTAFYLCASSIGQGFAYEQYFGPGTRLTVT.

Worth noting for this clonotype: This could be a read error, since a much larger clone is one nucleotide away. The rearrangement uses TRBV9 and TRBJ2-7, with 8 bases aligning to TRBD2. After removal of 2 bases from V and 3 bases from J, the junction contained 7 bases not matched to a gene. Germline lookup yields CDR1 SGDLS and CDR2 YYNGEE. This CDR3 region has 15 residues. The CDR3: CASSVTGTSDYEQYF. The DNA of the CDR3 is TGTGCCAGCAGCGTGACCGGGACTAGTGACTACGAGCAGTACTTC.

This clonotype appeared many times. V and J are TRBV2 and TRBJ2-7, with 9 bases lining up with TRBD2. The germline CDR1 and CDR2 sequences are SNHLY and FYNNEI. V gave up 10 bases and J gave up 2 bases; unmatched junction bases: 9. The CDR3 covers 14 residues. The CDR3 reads CATERGVEAYEQYF. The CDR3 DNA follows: TGTGCCACCGAGCGGGGGGTGGAAGCCTACGAGCAGTACTTC.

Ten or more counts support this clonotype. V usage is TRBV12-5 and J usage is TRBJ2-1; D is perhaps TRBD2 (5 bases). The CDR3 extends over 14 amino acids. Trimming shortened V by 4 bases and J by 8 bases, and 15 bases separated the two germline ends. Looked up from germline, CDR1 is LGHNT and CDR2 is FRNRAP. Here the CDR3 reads CASGSGFWVDEQFF. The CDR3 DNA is TGTGCTAGTGGTTCGGGGTTTTGGGTCGATGAGCAGTTCTTC.

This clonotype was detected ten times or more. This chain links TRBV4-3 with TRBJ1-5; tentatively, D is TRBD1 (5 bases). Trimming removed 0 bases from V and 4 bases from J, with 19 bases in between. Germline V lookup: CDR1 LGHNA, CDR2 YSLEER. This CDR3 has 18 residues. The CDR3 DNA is TGCGCCAGCAGCCAAGATTTTGGAGGGATCGGGGCAAATCAGCCCCAGCATTTT. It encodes CASSQDFGGIGANQPQHF.

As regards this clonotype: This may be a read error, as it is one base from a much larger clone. The CDR3: CASSVDSFESDTQYF. In DNA form, the CDR3 reads TGTGCCAGCAGCGTAGACAGTTTCGAGTCAGATACGCAGTATTTT. The chain has TRBV9 and TRBJ2-3; D unclear. CDR3 length: 15 amino acids. The V and J ends lost 0 bases and 4 bases respectively, with 12 bases between them. The V gene's germline CDR1 is SGDLS and CDR2 YYNGEE. The variable domain in full, with the rest retrieved from reference TRBV9 and TRBJ2-3, is DSGVTQTPKHLITATGQRVTLRCSPRSGDLSVYWYQQSLDQGLQFLIQYYNGEERAKGNILERFSAQQFPDLHSELNLSSLELGDSALYFCASSVDSFESDTQYFGPGTRLTVL.

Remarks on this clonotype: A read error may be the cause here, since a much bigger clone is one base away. The CDR3: CASSLGGSRWEPQYF. CDR3 in DNA: TGTGCCAGCAGTTTAGGCGGATCACGGTGGGAGCCCCAGTACTTC. The rearrangement uses TRBV28 and TRBJ2-5; tentatively, D is TRBD2 (5 bases). Germline loops: CDR1 MDHEN, CDR2 SYDVKM. The germline V and J ends were trimmed by 2 bases and 9 bases, with 19 bases remaining between them. The CDR3 extends over 15 amino acids. The full variable domain, rest sourced from reference TRBV28 and TRBJ2-5, is DVKVTQSSRYLVKRTGEKVFLECVQDMDHENMFWYRQDPGLGLRLIYFSYDVKMKEKGDIPEGYSVSREKKERFSLILESASTNQTSMYLCASSLGGSRWEPQYFGPGTRLLVL.

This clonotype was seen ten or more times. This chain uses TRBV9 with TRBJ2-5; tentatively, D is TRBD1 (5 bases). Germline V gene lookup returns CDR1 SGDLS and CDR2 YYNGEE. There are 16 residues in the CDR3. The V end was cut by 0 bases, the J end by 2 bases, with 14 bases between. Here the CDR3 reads CASSVEGGAGQETQYF. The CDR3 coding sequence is TGTGCCAGCAGCGTAGAGGGTGGGGCAGGACAAGAGACCCAGTACTTC. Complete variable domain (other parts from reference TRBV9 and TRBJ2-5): DSGVTQTPKHLITATGQRVTLRCSPRSGDLSVYWYQQSLDQGLQFLIQYYNGEERAKGNILERFSAQQFPDLHSELNLSSLELGDSALYFCASSVEGGAGQETQYFGPGTRLLVL.

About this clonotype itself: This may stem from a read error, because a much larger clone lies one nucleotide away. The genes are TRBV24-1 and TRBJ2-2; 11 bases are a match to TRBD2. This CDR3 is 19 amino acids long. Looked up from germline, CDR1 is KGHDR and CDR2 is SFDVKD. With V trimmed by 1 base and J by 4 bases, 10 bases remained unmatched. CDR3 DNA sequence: TGTGCCACCAGTGATTTCTGGATGACTAGCGGGACTGTCACCGGGGAGCTGTTTTTT. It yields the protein CATSDFWMTSGTVTGELFF.

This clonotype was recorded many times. Here the CDR3 reads CASSPPTRSAGGRFDTQYF. CDR3 nucleotides: TGTGCCAGCAGTCCCCCTACCCGCTCGGCGGGGGGGCGGTTTGATACGCAGTATTTT. The chain links TRBV28 to TRBJ2-3; 9 nucleotides agree with TRBD2. Germline V gives CDR1 MDHEN, CDR2 SYDVKM. With 5 bases clipped from V and 6 bases from J, the junction kept 21 bases outside the gene matches. The CDR3 is 19 amino acids. The variable domain in full, completed from reference TRBV28 and TRBJ2-3, reads DVKVTQSSRYLVKRTGEKVFLECVQDMDHENMFWYRQDPGLGLRLIYFSYDVKMKEKGDIPEGYSVSREKKERFSLILESASTNQTSMYLCASSPPTRSAGGRFDTQYFGPGTRLTVL.

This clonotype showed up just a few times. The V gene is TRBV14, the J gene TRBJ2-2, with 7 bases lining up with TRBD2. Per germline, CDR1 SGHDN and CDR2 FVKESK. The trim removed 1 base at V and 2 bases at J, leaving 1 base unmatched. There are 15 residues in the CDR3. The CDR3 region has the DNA TGTGCCAGCAGCCAAGGACTAGCCAACACCGGGGAGCTGTTTTTT. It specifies CASSQGLANTGELFF.

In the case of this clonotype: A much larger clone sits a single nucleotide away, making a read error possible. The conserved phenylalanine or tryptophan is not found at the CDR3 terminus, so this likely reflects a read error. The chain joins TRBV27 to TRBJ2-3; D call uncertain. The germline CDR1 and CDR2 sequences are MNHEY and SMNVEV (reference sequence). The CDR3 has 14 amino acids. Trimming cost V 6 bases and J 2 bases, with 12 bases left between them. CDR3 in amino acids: CASSRTPYTDTQYL. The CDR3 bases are TGTGCCAGCAGCCGCACCCCTTACACAGATACGCAGTATCTT.

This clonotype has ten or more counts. The DNA for the CDR3 is TGTGCCAGTAGTATCGGCTCTCCCTACAATGAGCAGTTCTTC. Translating gives CASSIGSPYNEQFF. The V gene is TRBV19, the J gene TRBJ2-1; D uncertain. The CDR3 has 14 residues. The V end was cut by 3 bases, the J end by 2 bases, with 8 bases between. Germline CDR1 reads LNHDA; CDR2 reads SQIVND (reference sequence).

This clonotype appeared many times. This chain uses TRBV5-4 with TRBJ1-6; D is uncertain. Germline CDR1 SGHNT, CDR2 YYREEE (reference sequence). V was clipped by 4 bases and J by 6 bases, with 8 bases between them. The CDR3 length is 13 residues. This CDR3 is CASSPGPNSPLHF. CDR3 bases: TGTGCCAGCAGCCCGGGCCCTAATTCACCCCTCCACTTT.

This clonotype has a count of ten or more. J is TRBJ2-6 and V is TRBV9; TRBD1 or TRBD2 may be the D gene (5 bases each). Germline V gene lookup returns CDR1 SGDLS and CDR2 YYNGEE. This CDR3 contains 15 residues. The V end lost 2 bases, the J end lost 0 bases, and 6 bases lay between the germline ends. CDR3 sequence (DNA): TGTGCCAGCAGCGTTGGGGGCTCTGGGGCCAACGTCCTGACTTTC. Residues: CASSVGGSGANVLTF.

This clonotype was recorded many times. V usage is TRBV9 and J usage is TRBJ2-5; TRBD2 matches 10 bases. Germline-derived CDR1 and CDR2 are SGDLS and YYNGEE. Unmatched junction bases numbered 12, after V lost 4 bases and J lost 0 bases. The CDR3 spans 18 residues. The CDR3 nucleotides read TGTGCCAGCAGCTCAGGGGGAGCGGGAGGGCTCTACCAAGAGACCCAGTACTTC. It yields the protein CASSSGGAGGLYQETQYF.

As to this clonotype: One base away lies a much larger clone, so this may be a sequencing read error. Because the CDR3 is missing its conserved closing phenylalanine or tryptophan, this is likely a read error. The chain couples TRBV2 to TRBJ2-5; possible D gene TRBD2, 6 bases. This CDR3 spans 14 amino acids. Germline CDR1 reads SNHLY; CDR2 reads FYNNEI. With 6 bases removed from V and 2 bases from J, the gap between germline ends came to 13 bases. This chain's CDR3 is CASSENLAQETQYS. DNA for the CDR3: TGTGCCAGCAGCGAAAACCTAGCGCAAGAGACCCAGTACTCC.

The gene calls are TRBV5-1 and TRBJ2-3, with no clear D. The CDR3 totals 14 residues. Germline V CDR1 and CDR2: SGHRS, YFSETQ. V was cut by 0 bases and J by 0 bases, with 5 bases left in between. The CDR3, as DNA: TGCGCCAGCAGCTTGGGTCAGAGCACAGATACGCAGTATTTT. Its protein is CASSLGQSTDTQYF.